Listed here are 10 T cell receptor beta chains from one sample, sequenced in a study of CD4 T cells in relation to SARS-CoV-2 and coronaviruses. The data were produced by immunoSEQ multiplex PCR, yet TCRdb's version contains in-frame clones alone and is incomplete. This table holds tens of thousands of clones, roughly 90% found once. The sample was memory CD4+ T cells from PBMCs. The source is an adult with COVID-19.

In nucleotides, the CDR3 is TGTGCCAGCAGTCCAGGGTGGCAGATCTACTCCTACAATGAGCAGTTCTTC. Translating gives CASSPGWQIYSYNEQFF. This chain connects TRBV28 to TRBJ2-1; TRBD1 is a possible D gene (5 bases). The germline V and J ends were trimmed by 5 bases and 0 bases, with 17 bases remaining between them. Germline assignment: CDR1 MDHEN and CDR2 SYDVKM. The length of the CDR3 is 17 residues.

This sequence joins TRBV4-1 and TRBJ2-7; D perhaps matches TRBD2 (5 bases). The CDR3 has 13 residues. V lost 11 bases to trimming and J lost 0 bases, with 14 bases between them. Germline assignment: CDR1 MGHRA and CDR2 YSYEKL. CDR3 region: CAGGGRLSYEQYF. CDR3 in DNA: TGCGCCGGCGGAGGACGCCTCTCCTACGAGCAGTACTTC.

This clone has a single count. The J gene is TRBJ2-3, the V gene TRBV15, with 10 bases aligning to TRBD2. The V segment lost 1 base and the J segment 1 base; nucleotides outside the gene matches: 2. This CDR3 is 16 amino acids long. Per germline, CDR1 LNHNV and CDR2 YYDKDF (reference sequence). CDR3 sequence reads: CATSRGGTSGTDTQYF. CDR3 nucleotides: TGTGCCACCAGCAGAGGAGGGACTAGCGGCACAGATACGCAGTATTTT.

The rearrangement uses TRBV24-1 and TRBJ2-5; D call uncertain. V lost 5 bases and J lost 0, with 12 bases in between. The length of the CDR3 is 15 residues. Germline CDR1 and CDR2: KGHDR and SFDVKD. The CDR3 DNA follows: TGTGCCACCAGTGCGTCAGCTAAGTACCAAGAGACCCAGTACTTC. As protein: CATSASAKYQETQYF.

The CDR3 region is CASSPGIETQYF. The DNA for the CDR3 is TGTGCCAGCTCACCAGGGATAGAGACCCAGTACTTC. V usage is TRBV18 and J usage is TRBJ2-5; D ambiguous. The CDR3 runs to 12 residues. The germline V gene encodes CDR1 KGHSH and CDR2 LQKENI. V was clipped by 2 bases and J by 4 bases, with 5 bases between them.

The CDR3 coding sequence is TGTGCCAGCAGCCACGGGACTAGCGGGGGGTTCTACAATGAGCAGTTCTTC. Protein product: CASSHGTSGGFYNEQFF. The V gene is TRBV4-2, the J gene TRBJ2-1, with 15 bases identical to TRBD2. The CDR3 totals 17 residues. Germline trimming cut 3 bases from V and 3 bases from J; bases unmatched to any gene: 3. Per germline, CDR1 LGHNA and CDR2 YNFKEQ.

This chain joins TRBV9 and TRBJ2-7; the match to TRBD1 covers 9 bases. V lost 0 bases and J lost 4; bases outside the gene matches: 5. The CDR3 is 15 residues long. The V gene's germline CDR1 is SGDLS and CDR2 YYNGEE. Here the CDR3 DNA reads TGTGCCAGCAGCGTAGGGGGACAGGGTGGTTACGAGCAGTACTTC. Translating gives CASSVGGQGGYEQYF.

V gene TRBV7-8 combines with J gene TRBJ1-1; TRBD1 agrees at 7 bases. The CDR3 consists of 14 residues. Losses at the gene ends were 4 bases for V and 8 bases for J; bases not matched to a gene: 10. In germline, CDR1 is SGHVS, CDR2 FQNEAQ. CDR3 DNA sequence: TGTGCCAGCAGCTCATCTGACAGGGTTCCCGAAGCTTTCTTT. Translated, it gives CASSSSDRVPEAFF.

V and J are TRBV6-6 and TRBJ2-2, with 7 bases lining up with TRBD2. The germline gives CDR1 MNHNY, CDR2 SVGAGI (reference sequence). V gave up 8 bases and J gave up 4 bases; unmatched junction bases: 7. CDR3 size: 14 residues. CDR3 nucleotides: TGTGCCAGCCTAACCTGGGGGGGCACCGGGGAGCTGTTTTTT. Its translation: CASLTWGGTGELFF.

This clone was recorded once. The chain is built from TRBV5-4 and TRBJ1-1, with D possibly being TRBD1 (6 bases). V lost 5 bases and J 4 bases, leaving 18 bases between the germline ends. The V gene's germline CDR1 is SGHNT and CDR2 YYREEE (reference sequence). The CDR3 is 15 amino acids. CDR3 nucleotide sequence: TGTGCCAGCAGTGACCCCGGGACATGGGTCACTGAAGCTTTCTTT. It encodes CASSDPGTWVTEAFF.